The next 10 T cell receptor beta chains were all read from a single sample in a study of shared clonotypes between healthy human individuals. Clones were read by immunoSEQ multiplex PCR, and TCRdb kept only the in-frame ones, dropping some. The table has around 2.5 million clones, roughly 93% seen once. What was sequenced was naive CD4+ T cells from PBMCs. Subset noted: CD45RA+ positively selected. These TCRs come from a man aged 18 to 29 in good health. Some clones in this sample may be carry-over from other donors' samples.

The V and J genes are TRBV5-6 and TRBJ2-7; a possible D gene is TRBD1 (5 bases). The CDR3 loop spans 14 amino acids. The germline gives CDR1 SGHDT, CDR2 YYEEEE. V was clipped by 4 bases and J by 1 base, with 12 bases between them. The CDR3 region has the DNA TGTGCCAGCAGCCCATACACAGGATCCTACGAGCAGTACTTC. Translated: CASSPYTGSYEQYF.

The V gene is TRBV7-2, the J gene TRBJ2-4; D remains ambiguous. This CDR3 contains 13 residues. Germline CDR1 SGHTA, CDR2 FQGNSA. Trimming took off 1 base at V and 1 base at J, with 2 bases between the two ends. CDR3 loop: CASSLGAKNIQYF. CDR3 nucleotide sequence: TGTGCCAGCAGCTTAGGGGCCAAAAACATTCAGTACTTC.

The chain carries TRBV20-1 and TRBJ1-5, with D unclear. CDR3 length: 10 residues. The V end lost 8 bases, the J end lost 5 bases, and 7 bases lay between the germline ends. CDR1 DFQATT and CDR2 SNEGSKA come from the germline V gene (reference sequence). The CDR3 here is CSIGHQPQHF. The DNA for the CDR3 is TGCAGTATAGGGCATCAGCCCCAGCATTTT.

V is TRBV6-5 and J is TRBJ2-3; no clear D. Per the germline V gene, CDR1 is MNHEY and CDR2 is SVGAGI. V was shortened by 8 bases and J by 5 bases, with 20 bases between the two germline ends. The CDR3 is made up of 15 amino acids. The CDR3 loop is CASARSGGPIDTQYF. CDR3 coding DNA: TGTGCCAGCGCACGTTCGGGTGGGCCCATAGATACGCAGTATTTT.

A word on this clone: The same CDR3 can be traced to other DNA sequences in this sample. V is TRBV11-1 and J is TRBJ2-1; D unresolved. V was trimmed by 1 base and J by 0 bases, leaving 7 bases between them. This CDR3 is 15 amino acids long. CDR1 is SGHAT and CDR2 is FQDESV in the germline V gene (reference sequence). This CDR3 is CASSLGRSSYNEQFF. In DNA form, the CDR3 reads TGTGCCAGCAGCTTAGGCAGGAGCTCCTACAATGAGCAGTTCTTC. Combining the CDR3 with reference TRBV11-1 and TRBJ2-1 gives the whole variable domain EAEVAQSPRYKITEKSQAVAFWCDPISGHATLYWYRQILGQGPELLVQFQDESVVDDSQLPKDRFSAERLKGVDSTLKIQPAELGDSAMYLCASSLGRSSYNEQFFGPGTRLTVL.

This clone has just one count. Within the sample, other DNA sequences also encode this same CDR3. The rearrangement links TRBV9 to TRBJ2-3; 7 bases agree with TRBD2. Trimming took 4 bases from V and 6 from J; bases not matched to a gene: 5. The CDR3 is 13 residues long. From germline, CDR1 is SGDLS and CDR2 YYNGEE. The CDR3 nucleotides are TGTGCCAGCAGCCCAGGGACTACGGATACGCAGTATTTT. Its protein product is CASSPGTTDTQYF.

In DNA, the CDR3 is TGTGCCAGCAGCGATGTCTCCACAGATACGCAGTATTTT. It translates to CASSDVSTDTQYF. The chain couples TRBV2 to TRBJ2-3; the D is unclear. In germline, CDR1 is SNHLY, CDR2 FYNNEI. Trimming pared 6 bases from V and 2 bases from J, leaving 9 bases between. The CDR3 contains 13 residues.

The CDR3: CASSRLTEYKNIQYF. CDR3 DNA: TGTGCCAGCAGTCGCCTGACAGAGTACAAAAACATTCAGTACTTC. The chain recombines TRBV28 with TRBJ2-4, with TRBD1 as a possible D gene (5 bases). Trimming removed 5 bases from V and 3 bases from J, with 14 bases in between. The length of the CDR3 is 15 residues. CDR1 is MDHEN, CDR2 SYDVKM, per germline. Full variable domain (outside the CDR3, taken from reference TRBV28 and TRBJ2-4): DVKVTQSSRYLVKRTGEKVFLECVQDMDHENMFWYRQDPGLGLRLIYFSYDVKMKEKGDIPEGYSVSREKKERFSLILESASTNQTSMYLCASSRLTEYKNIQYFGAGTRLSVL.

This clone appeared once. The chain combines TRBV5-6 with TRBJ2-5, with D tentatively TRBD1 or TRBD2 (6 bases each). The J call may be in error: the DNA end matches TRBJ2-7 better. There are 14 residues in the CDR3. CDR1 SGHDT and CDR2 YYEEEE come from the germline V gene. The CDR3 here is CASYGGGSRYEQYF. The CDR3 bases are TGTGCCAGCTACGGAGGGGGTAGCCGCTACGAGCAGTACTTC.

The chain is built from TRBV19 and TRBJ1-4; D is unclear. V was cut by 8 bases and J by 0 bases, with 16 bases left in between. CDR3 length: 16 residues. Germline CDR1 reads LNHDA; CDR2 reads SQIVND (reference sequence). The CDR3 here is CASAPGVTSTNEKLFF. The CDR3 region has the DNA TGTGCCAGTGCTCCAGGCGTCACTTCAACTAATGAAAAACTGTTTTTT.